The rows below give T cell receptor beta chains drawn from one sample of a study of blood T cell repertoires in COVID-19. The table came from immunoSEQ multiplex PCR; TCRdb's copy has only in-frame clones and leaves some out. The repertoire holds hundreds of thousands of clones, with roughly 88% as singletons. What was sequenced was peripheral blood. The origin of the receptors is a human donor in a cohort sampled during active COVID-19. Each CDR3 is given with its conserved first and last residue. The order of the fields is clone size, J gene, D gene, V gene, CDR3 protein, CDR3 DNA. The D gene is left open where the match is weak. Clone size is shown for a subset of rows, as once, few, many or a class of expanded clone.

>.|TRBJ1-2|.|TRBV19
CASSIDGGPYGYTF
TGTGCCAGTAGTATAGATGGCGGTCCATATGGCTACACCTTC
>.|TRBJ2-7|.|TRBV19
CASSTYREGEQYF
TGTGCCAGTAGTACCTACAGGGAGGGCGAGCAGTACTTC
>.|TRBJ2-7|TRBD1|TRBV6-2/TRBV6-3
CASSPGQGTSYEQYF
TGTGCCAGCAGTCCGGGACAGGGTACCTCCTACGAGCAGTACTTC
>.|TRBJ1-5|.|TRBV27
CASRMADQPQHF
TGTGCCAGCAGGATGGCGGATCAGCCCCAGCATTTT
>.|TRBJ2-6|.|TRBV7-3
CASSLFEVSGANVLTF
TGTGCCAGCAGCTTATTCGAGGTCTCTGGGGCCAACGTCCTGACTTTC
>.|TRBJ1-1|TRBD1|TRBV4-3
CASSQDQGGFEAFF
TGCGCCAGCAGCCAGGACCAGGGGGGTTTTGAAGCTTTCTTT
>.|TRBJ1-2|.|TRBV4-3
CASSQDRKVGGYTF
TGCGCCAGCAGCCAAGATAGGAAGGTCGGGGGCTACACCTTC
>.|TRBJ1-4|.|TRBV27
CASSLALTGNEKLFF
TGTGCCAGCAGTTTAGCTTTGACAGGAAATGAAAAACTGTTTTTT
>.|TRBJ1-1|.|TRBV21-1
CASSKPPGHTAFF
TGTGCCAGCAGCAAACCCCCGGGACACACAGCTTTCTTT
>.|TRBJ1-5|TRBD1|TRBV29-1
CSVGLTGGNQPQHF
TGCAGCGTTGGGCTGACAGGGGGCAATCAGCCCCAGCATTTT
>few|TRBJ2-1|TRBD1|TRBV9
CASSVTGGNLNNEQFF
TGTGCCAGCAGCGTCACAGGGGGCAATCTAAACAATGAGCAGTTCTTC
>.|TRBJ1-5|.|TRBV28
CASSLSFGEASQPQHF
TGTGCCAGCAGTTTATCCTTCGGTGAGGCCAGTCAGCCCCAGCATTTT
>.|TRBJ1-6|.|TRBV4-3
CASSQDWGTSYNSPLHF
TGCGCCAGCAGCCAAGATTGGGGGACATCATATAATTCACCCCTCCACTTT
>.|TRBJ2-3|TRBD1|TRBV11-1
CASSLGAGGTQYF
TGTGCCAGCAGCTTAGGCGCAGGGGGTACGCAGTATTTT
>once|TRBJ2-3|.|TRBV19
CASSSLSGTDTQYF
TGTGCCAGTAGTAGTCTTTCCGGCACAGATACGCAGTATTTT
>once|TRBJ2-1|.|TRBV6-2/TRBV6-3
CASSWERGALYNEQFF
TGTGCCAGCAGTTGGGAACGGGGGGCCCTCTACAATGAGCAGTTCTTC
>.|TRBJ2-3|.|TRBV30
CAWSEGLGATDTQYF
TGTGCCTGGAGTGAGGGTTTGGGGGCCACAGATACGCAGTATTTT
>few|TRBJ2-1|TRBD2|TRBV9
CASSVTSASNEQFF
TGTGCCAGCAGCGTTACTAGCGCCTCCAATGAGCAGTTCTTC
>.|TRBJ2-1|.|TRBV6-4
CASSDSWRDEQFF
TGTGCCAGCAGTGACTCGTGGCGGGATGAGCAGTTCTTC
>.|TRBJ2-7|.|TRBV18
CASSPSSYEQYF
TGTGCCAGCTCACCCTCCTCCTACGAGCAGTACTTC
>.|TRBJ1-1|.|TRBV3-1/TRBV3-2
CASKITGDVEAFF
TGTGCCAGCAAGATAACAGGTGACGTTGAAGCTTTCTTT
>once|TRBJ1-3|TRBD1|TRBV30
CAWSVVGQQIGNTIYF
TGTGCCTGGAGTGTAGTGGGACAGCAGATTGGAAACACCATATATTTT
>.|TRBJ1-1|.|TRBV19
CASSIEAGVNTEAFF
TGTGCCAGTAGTATAGAGGCAGGGGTTAACACTGAAGCTTTCTTT